This passage covers 30 T cell receptor beta chains from one sample sequenced in a study of immune characteristics of hereditary and idiopathic chronic pancreatitis. The pancreas tissue came from patients undergoing total pancreatectomy with islet autotransplantation. TCRdb's copy holds only in-frame clones and misses some; the assay was immunoSEQ multiplex PCR. This sample carries a few thousand clones, over 65% of them seen once, and the ten largest clones take approximately 7.4%. Source material: pancreas tissue with hereditary chronic pancreatitis. The origin of the receptors is a human donor with chronic pancreatitis.

The chain uses TRBV19 and TRBJ2-7; D not resolved. This CDR3 is built from 13 residues. V was pared by 3 bases and J by 3 bases, with 9 bases between. Germline V CDR1 and CDR2: LNHDA, SQIVND (reference sequence). Written as DNA, the CDR3 is TGTGCCAGTAGTATTACAGCAGACTACGAGCAGTACTTC. This encodes CASSITADYEQYF.

The chain couples TRBV18 to TRBJ1-3; D is undetermined. Per the germline V gene, CDR1 is KGHSH and CDR2 is LQKENI. Trimming left V 4 bases short and J 1 base short, with 8 bases between. The CDR3 totals 14 residues. This chain's CDR3 is CASSQGGSGNTIYF. The CDR3 DNA is TGTGCCAGCTCACAGGGAGGATCTGGAAACACCATATATTTT.

Comment on this clone: At the DNA level, this CDR3 is encoded by other sequences in the same sample as well. The chain employs TRBV6-1 and TRBJ1-5; D may be TRBD1 (6 bases). This CDR3 has 14 residues. Trimming took off 4 bases at V and 7 bases at J, with 14 bases between the two ends. In germline, CDR1 is MNHNS, CDR2 SASEGT. In DNA, the CDR3 is TGTGCCAGCAGTGGAGCGGGGGCGGGGCAGCCCCAGCATTTT. Translated, it gives CASSGAGAGQPQHF.

This rearrangement joins TRBV4-3 to TRBJ2-1; 12 bases fit TRBD1. The CDR3 runs 18 residues. The germline CDR1 and CDR2 sequences are LGHNA and YSLEER. Germline trimming cut 3 bases from V and 9 bases from J; bases unmatched to any gene: 15. The DNA of the CDR3 is TGCGCCAGCAGCCAGGCGACCGGGACAGGGGGCGAGAGAAGTGAGCAGTTCTTC. Protein: CASSQATGTGGERSEQFF.

The chain is built from TRBV6-5 and TRBJ1-4; possible D gene TRBD1, 6 bases. The CDR3 runs to 14 residues. Trimming pared 2 bases from V and 5 bases from J, leaving 9 bases between. The germline V gene has CDR1 MNHEY and CDR2 SVGAGI. CDR3 loop: CASSYGQRNEKLFF. CDR3 DNA sequence: TGTGCCAGCAGTTACGGACAGCGGAATGAAAAACTGTTTTTT.

In its sample, this clone was seen a few times. The chain employs TRBV27 and TRBJ1-2; D gene unclear. The CDR3 covers 17 residues. The V gene's germline CDR1 is MNHEY and CDR2 SMNVEV (reference sequence). V lost 0 bases, J lost 1 base, and 15 bases lay in between. The CDR3 region is CASSLSGTGYLNYGYTF. CDR3 sequence (DNA): TGTGCCAGCAGTTTATCGGGTACGGGTTACCTTAACTATGGCTACACCTTC.

V and J are TRBV6-1 and TRBJ1-4; D perhaps matches TRBD1 (6 bases). V was clipped by 1 base and J by 6 bases, with 15 bases between them. The CDR3 contains 16 residues. Germline CDR1 MNHNS, CDR2 SASEGT. The CDR3 DNA sequence: TGTGCCAGCAGTGAAGATGTGGGCAGGGGTTATGAAAAACTGTTTTTT. It encodes CASSEDVGRGYEKLFF.

This clone occurred a few times. V is TRBV19 and J is TRBJ1-2, with 11 bases that match TRBD1. Germline V lookup: CDR1 LNHDA, CDR2 SQIVND (reference sequence). This CDR3 is 16 amino acids long. V lost 5 bases, J lost 5 bases, and 10 bases stayed unmatched. CDR3 coding DNA: TGTGCCAGTAGTTCACATTCGGACAGGGGGCTATATGGCTACACCTTC. Encoded protein: CASSSHSDRGLYGYTF.

The V call is TRBV11-3, the J call TRBJ1-1; 7 nucleotides align to TRBD1. CDR3 length: 14 residues. Germline CDR1 SGHNT, CDR2 YENEEA. V was clipped by 5 bases and J by 8 bases; unmatched bases: 11. In nucleotides, the CDR3 is TGTGCCAGCAGCACAGGGACAGCGGGCGGGGAAGCTTTCTTT. Encoded protein: CASSTGTAGGEAFF.

This clone showed up just a few times. This chain uses TRBV5-1 with TRBJ2-6; unclear D gene. The CDR3 runs to 16 residues. V gave up 0 bases and J gave up 1 base, with 8 bases separating them. Germline-derived CDR1 and CDR2 are SGHRS and YFSETQ. The CDR3 protein is CASSLAPGSGANVLTF. In DNA form, the CDR3 reads TGCGCCAGCAGCTTGGCCCCGGGTTCTGGGGCCAACGTCCTGACTTTC.

The rearrangement links TRBV2 to TRBJ2-2; the match to TRBD2 covers 13 bases. Germline CDR1 is SNHLY and CDR2 is FYNNEI. Trimming removed 4 bases from V and 1 base from J; junction bases left unmatched: 6. The CDR3 has 18 amino acids. The CDR3: CASSGPGLAGQNTGELFF. For the CDR3, the DNA is TGTGCCAGCAGTGGACCGGGACTAGCGGGGCAGAACACCGGGGAGCTGTTTTTT.

The chain recombines TRBV7-9 with TRBJ2-2, with 13 bases lining up with TRBD2. Germline CDR1 SEHNR, CDR2 FQNEAQ (reference sequence). The CDR3 length is 19 residues. J lost 5 bases, V lost 4 bases, and 13 bases had no gene match. CDR3 protein: CASSSRGLAGEVGTGELFF. The CDR3 DNA follows: TGTGCCAGCAGCTCCCGCGGACTAGCGGGAGAAGTTGGGACCGGGGAGCTGTTTTTT.

This chain connects TRBV7-9 to TRBJ2-7; D not resolved. CDR1 and CDR2 from the germline V gene are SEHNR and FQNEAQ (reference sequence). Between the trimmed V and J ends, which lost 1 base and 1 base, there was a span of 11 bases. The CDR3 is 15 amino acids. CDR3 DNA sequence: TGTGCCAGCAGCTTAGTCGGGTATGGGTCCTACGAGCAGTACTTC. The encoded protein is CASSLVGYGSYEQYF.

This clone was observed a few times. The chain links TRBV4-3 to TRBJ1-1; 8 positions agree with TRBD1. The V gene end was trimmed by 3 bases and the J gene end by 1 base; junction bases not matched to a gene: 4. Germline CDR1 reads LGHNA; CDR2 reads YSLEER. CDR3 length equals 15 residues. CDR3 loop: CASSQKQGGNTEAFF. Here the CDR3 DNA reads TGCGCCAGCAGCCAGAAACAGGGGGGGAACACTGAAGCTTTCTTT.

The J gene is TRBJ2-3, the V gene TRBV5-1; tentative D call: TRBD1 (6 bases). Germline V gives CDR1 SGHRS, CDR2 YFSETQ. This CDR3 region has 14 residues. V gave up 7 bases and J gave up 2 bases, with 14 bases separating them. The CDR3, as DNA: TGCGCCAGCGCACAAACAGGGACCACAGATACGCAGTATTTT. Its protein product is CASAQTGTTDTQYF.

In this sample, this clone turned up once. This chain joins TRBV28 and TRBJ2-1, with D perhaps matching TRBD1 (5 bases). This CDR3 region has 15 residues. Between the trimmed V and J ends, which lost 3 bases and 2 bases, there was a span of 11 bases. Germline V gene data show CDR1 as MDHEN and CDR2 as SYDVKM. CDR3 residues: CASSFGARAYNEQFF. CDR3 DNA: TGTGCCAGCAGTTTTGGGGCTAGAGCCTACAATGAGCAGTTCTTC.

The V and J genes are TRBV5-4 and TRBJ1-1; the match to TRBD1 covers 7 bases. The CDR3 is made up of 16 amino acids. Per germline, CDR1 SGHNT and CDR2 YYREEE (reference sequence). The V segment lost 0 bases and the J segment 0 bases; nucleotides outside the gene matches: 5. The CDR3 DNA reads as TGTGCCAGCAGCTTGGGGGGACAGTCCATGAACACTGAAGCTTTCTTT. It codes for CASSLGGQSMNTEAFF.

This sequence joins TRBV27 and TRBJ1-2, with a weak D call TRBD1 (5 bases). V lost 2 bases, J lost 4 bases, and 14 bases lay in between. Germline CDR1 is MNHEY and CDR2 is SMNVEV (reference sequence). CDR3 length equals 15 residues. CDR3 protein: CASSLLQGPIYGYTF. CDR3 nucleotide sequence: TGTGCCAGCAGTTTACTCCAGGGACCTATCTATGGCTACACCTTC.

The rearrangement uses TRBV6-4 and TRBJ1-1; 10 nucleotides match TRBD1. The CDR3 is 15 amino acids. CDR1 and CDR2 from the germline V gene are MRHNA and SNTAGT. Unmatched junction bases numbered 5, after V lost 3 bases and J lost 4 bases. The CDR3 DNA is TGTGCCAGCAGTGAGGAGACAGGGGGCGGCACTGAAGCTTTCTTT. Translation gives CASSEETGGGTEAFF.

In nucleotides, the CDR3 is TGTGCCAGCAGCTTATATGGGGGCACTGAAGCTTTCTTT. It codes for CASSLYGGTEAFF. The V and J genes are TRBV11-3 and TRBJ1-1, with TRBD1 as a possible D gene (5 bases). Trimming took off 2 bases at V and 4 bases at J, with 8 bases between the two ends. The CDR3 consists of 13 residues. Germline CDR1 reads SGHNT; CDR2 reads YENEEA.

The chain joins TRBV6-5 to TRBJ1-2; 7 bases align to TRBD1. This CDR3 comprises 15 residues. Germline V gene data show CDR1 as MNHEY and CDR2 as SVGAGI. The trim removed 7 bases at V and 4 bases at J, leaving 12 bases unmatched. CDR3 bases: TGTGCCAGCACCGTCCGACAGGGAGGGCTCTATGGCTACACCTTC. This translates into CASTVRQGGLYGYTF.

The rearrangement links TRBV4-2 to TRBJ2-6, with D hard to call. Between the trimmed V and J ends, which lost 0 bases and 4 bases, there was a span of 10 bases. This CDR3 has 16 residues. Germline V gives CDR1 LGHNA, CDR2 YNFKEQ. The CDR3: CASSQDPQSGANVLTF. The CDR3 bases are TGTGCCAGCAGCCAAGATCCCCAGTCAGGGGCCAACGTCCTGACTTTC.

This clone has a single count. The chain uses TRBV6-1 and TRBJ1-2; 7 bases are a match to TRBD1. Unmatched junction bases numbered 15, after V lost 0 bases and J lost 5 bases. The CDR3 spans 18 residues. From germline, CDR1 is MNHNS and CDR2 SASEGT. DNA of the CDR3: TGTGCCAGCAGTGAAGCCAGGGGGAGCATCGGACCAAGGTATGGCTACACCTTC. It is translated as CASSEARGSIGPRYGYTF.

This clone was seen a handful of times. This sequence joins TRBV9 and TRBJ1-4; no definite D call. Trimming left V 3 bases short and J 0 bases short, with 9 bases between. The germline gives CDR1 SGDLS, CDR2 YYNGEE. The CDR3 contains 15 residues. Here the CDR3 DNA reads TGTGCCAGCAGCGCCCATTTTGCAACTAATGAAAAACTGTTTTTT. Its translation is CASSAHFATNEKLFF.

The chain carries TRBV3-1 (or the pseudogene TRBV3-2) and TRBJ2-5; 11 positions agree with TRBD2. Trimming took 4 bases from V and 1 from J; bases not matched to a gene: 5. Germline loops: CDR1 LGHDT, CDR2 YNNKEL (reference sequence). CDR3 length: 16 residues. Written as DNA, the CDR3 is TGTGCCAGCAGCCCCCACCTAGCGGGGGGCCAAGAGACCCAGTACTTC. Protein product: CASSPHLAGGQETQYF.

The chain joins TRBV10-2 to TRBJ2-1, with D maybe TRBD2 (9 bases). CDR1 is WSHSY, CDR2 SAAADI, per germline. The germline V and J ends were trimmed by 6 bases and 7 bases, with 19 bases remaining between them. The CDR3 extends over 15 amino acids. CDR3 sequence (DNA): TGCGCCAGCAGGGGACAGGCGGGGGGGCAGAATGAGCAGTTCTTC. Protein product: CASRGQAGGQNEQFF.

The rearrangement uses TRBV9 and TRBJ2-5, with D unresolved. V gave up 6 bases and J gave up 5 bases, with 17 bases separating them. Germline V lookup: CDR1 SGDLS, CDR2 YYNGEE. The CDR3 has 14 amino acids. CDR3 region: CASNQPAVLETQYF. As DNA, the CDR3 is TGTGCCAGCAACCAGCCGGCAGTACTTGAGACCCAGTACTTC.

V and J are TRBV7-2 and TRBJ2-7, with D tentatively TRBD2 (6 bases). V lost 0 bases and J lost 7, with 13 bases in between. CDR1 and CDR2 (germline): SGHTA, FQGNSA. This CDR3 has 14 amino acids. CDR3 sequence (DNA): TGTGCCAGCAGCTTAGCCTCGCGGGGTGGGGAGCAGTACTTC. Translation gives CASSLASRGGEQYF.

This clone was detected once. This chain joins TRBV6-7 and TRBJ2-1; D is undetermined. TRBV6-7 is sorted into the ORF group, with uncertain function. The length of the CDR3 is 15 residues. V lost 2 bases and J 7 bases, leaving 15 bases between the germline ends. CDR3 DNA: TGTGCCAGCAGTTACCCGGGCCCCCTTAGGAATGAGCAGTTCTTC. Protein: CASSYPGPLRNEQFF.

This clone was seen more than once but under ten times. The chain is built from TRBV28 and TRBJ2-4, with D maybe TRBD1 (5 bases). Germline V gene data show CDR1 as MDHEN and CDR2 as SYDVKM. This CDR3 region has 16 residues. V was trimmed by 5 bases and J by 0 bases, leaving 14 bases between them. The CDR3: CASSPIQVLAKNIQYF. The CDR3 DNA follows: TGTGCCAGCAGTCCAATACAGGTGCTAGCCAAAAACATTCAGTACTTC.